Shown below are 19 T cell receptor beta chains from a single sample sequenced in a study of blood T cells in healthy people across ages. A J-beta primer mix and a sample-barcoded 5' primer were used in a second PCR of roughly 7 to 12 cycles. TCRdb recomputed calls from the 5' RACE reads with MiXCR, one row per CDR3 protein. There are 1.5 million to 2 million distinct CDR3 sequences in the sample; over 25% occur only once, and 7.7% lies in the top ten. Material: blood. The receptors shown here come from a woman between 25 and 40 years old in good health.

V usage is TRBV12-3 or TRBV12-4 and J usage is TRBJ1-5; tentative D call: TRBD1 (6 bases). The CDR3 is made up of 15 amino acids. V lost 5 bases and J lost 3, with 14 bases in between. The DNA of the CDR3 is TGTGCCAGCAGTCCGTATACAGGGATCAATCAGCCCCAGCATTTT. Translated: CASSPYTGINQPQHF.

This clonotype was counted many times. The J gene is TRBJ2-7, the V gene TRBV5-1; D might be TRBD2 (5 bases). V lost 0 bases and J 7 bases, leaving 8 bases between the germline ends. The germline V gene has CDR1 SGHRS and CDR2 YFSETQ. This CDR3 has 12 residues. The CDR3 DNA sequence: TGCGCCAGCAGCTTGGACCCGGGGGAGCAGTACTTC. Translating it yields CASSLDPGEQYF.

This clonotype was recorded at least ten times. The DNA of the CDR3 is TGTGCCAGCAGCGCATCGGACTACGCCTACGAGCAGTACTTC. It codes for CASSASDYAYEQYF. This sequence joins TRBV9 and TRBJ2-7; weak D call: TRBD2 (6 bases). CDR1 is SGDLS, CDR2 YYNGEE, per germline. V was cut by 3 bases and J by 2 bases, with 12 bases left in between. This CDR3 has 14 amino acids. The complete variable domain, with remaining parts taken from reference TRBV9 and TRBJ2-7, reads DSGVTQTPKHLITATGQRVTLRCSPRSGDLSVYWYQQSLDQGLQFLIQYYNGEERAKGNILERFSAQQFPDLHSELNLSSLELGDSALYFCASSASDYAYEQYFGPGTRLTVT.

The table lists this clonotype with a few counts. This sequence joins TRBV10-3 and TRBJ2-4; 7 nucleotides agree with TRBD2. The CDR3 length is 16 residues. CDR1 is ENHRY, CDR2 SYGVKD, per germline. J gave up 7 bases and V 2 bases, and 11 bases lay outside the gene matches. CDR3 nucleotides: TGTGCCATCAGTGAGGAAGGATTCGGGGGGAGGAACATTCAGTACTTC. Translation: CAISEEGFGGRNIQYF.

Note on this clonotype: This clone may be a read error of a much larger clone one base away. V and J are TRBV12-3 or TRBV12-4 and TRBJ2-6; maybe TRBD1 (5 bases). CDR3 length: 17 residues. The CDR3 sequence: CASSFSDLYSGANVRTF. The CDR3, as DNA: TGTGCCAGCAGTTTCTCAGATCTATACTCTGGGGCCAACGTCCGGACTTTC.

This clonotype was recorded a few times. The chain links TRBV9 to TRBJ2-1, with D perhaps TRBD1 (6 bases). This CDR3 spans 14 amino acids. Trimming took off 6 bases at V and 8 bases at J, with 18 bases between the two ends. Germline-derived CDR1 and CDR2 are SGDLS and YYNGEE. Here the CDR3 reads CASIRGEGDDEQFF. In nucleotides, the CDR3 is TGTGCCAGCATCCGGGGTGAGGGGGATGATGAGCAGTTCTTC. The full variable domain, completed using reference TRBV9 and TRBJ2-1, is DSGVTQTPKHLITATGQRVTLRCSPRSGDLSVYWYQQSLDQGLQFLIQYYNGEERAKGNILERFSAQQFPDLHSELNLSSLELGDSALYFCASIRGEGDDEQFFGPGTRLTVL.

This clonotype was counted between two and nine times. A clone one base away is much larger, so this may be a read error. The V and J genes are TRBV20-1 and TRBJ2-7; D is uncertain. CDR3 length: 11 amino acids. Germline V gene data show CDR1 as DFQATT and CDR2 as SNEGSKA (reference sequence). CDR3 sequence: CRAPQDYEQYF. The CDR3 DNA is TGCAGGGCTCCCCAAGACTACGAGCAGTACTTC.

There are many counts of this clonotype. The rearrangement links TRBV6-2 or TRBV6-3 to TRBJ2-5, with a tentative D call TRBD1 (5 bases). The germline V and J ends were trimmed by 7 bases and 5 bases, with 14 bases remaining between them. This CDR3 has 13 amino acids. From germline, CDR1 is MNHEY and CDR2 SVGEGT. CDR3 bases: TGTGCCAGCAAACGACAGAGCTGGGAGACCCAGTACTTC. Translated, it gives CASKRQSWETQYF.

V is TRBV10-3 and J is TRBJ2-1; D is perhaps TRBD2 (8 bases). Trimming stripped 5 bases from V and 4 bases from J, with 21 bases between. The CDR3 runs to 17 residues. Germline loops: CDR1 ENHRY, CDR2 SYGVKD. DNA of the CDR3: TGTGCCATCAGTCCCGGACAGGCAACTAGCGGATACAATGAGCAGTTCTTC. This sequence encodes CAISPGQATSGYNEQFF.

This clonotype came up a few times. The gene calls are TRBV6-5 and TRBJ1-6, with TRBD1 identical over 9 bases. The J segment lost 9 bases and the V segment lost 2 bases, leaving 11 bases of the junction unmatched. Germline V CDR1 and CDR2: MNHEY, SVGAGI. The CDR3 contains 17 residues. CDR3 nucleotide sequence: TGTGCCAGCAGTTACCGTAAACCGGGACAGGGAACTTCACCCCTCCACTTT. This codes for CASSYRKPGQGTSPLHF.

With respect to this clonotype: The junction shows a germline mismatch at one end, possibly a read error. V usage is TRBV5-1 and J usage is TRBJ2-6; D gene unclear. CDR1 is SGHRS, CDR2 YFSETQ, per germline. This CDR3 has 14 residues. DNA for the CDR3: TGCGCCGGCAGCTTCACCTCTGGGGCCAACGTCCTGACTTTC. Protein sequence: CAGSFTSGANVLTF.

In this sample, this clonotype turned up many times. The gene calls are TRBV7-2 and TRBJ2-5; no firm D call. V was cut by 4 bases and J by 5 bases, with 14 bases left in between. The CDR3 sequence is 14 residues long. CDR1 is SGHTA, CDR2 FQGNSA, per germline. The CDR3 loop reads CASSSSVGSETQYF. The CDR3 DNA sequence: TGTGCCAGCAGCTCTTCCGTTGGTTCGGAGACCCAGTACTTC.

This clonotype was recorded a few times. V and J are TRBV20-1 and TRBJ2-2; possibly TRBD2 for D (7 bases). The CDR3 sequence is 15 residues long. Germline-derived CDR1 and CDR2 are DFQATT and SNEGSKA (reference sequence). Trimming removed 2 bases from V and 5 bases from J, with 15 bases in between. The CDR3 loop reads CSARLRGGRTGELFF. The CDR3 nucleotides are TGCAGTGCTAGACTGAGGGGGGGTAGGACCGGGGAGCTGTTTTTT.

The genes are TRBV7-2 and TRBJ2-6; no clear D. Germline V lookup: CDR1 SGHTA, CDR2 FQGNSA. V shed 5 bases and J shed 0 bases, with 14 bases lying between them. The CDR3 consists of 17 residues. The DNA of the CDR3 is TGTGCCAGCAGCACCGGTGGGCGGAGCTCTGGGGCCAACGTCCTGACTTTC. Its translation: CASSTGGRSSGANVLTF. Together with reference TRBV7-2 and TRBJ2-6, the CDR3 gives the full variable domain: GAGVSQSPSNKVTEKGKDVELRCDPISGHTALYWYRQSLGQGLEFLIYFQGNSAPDKSGLPSDRFSAERTGGSVSTLTIQRTQQEDSAVYLCASSTGGRSSGANVLTFGAGSRLTVL.

Regarding this clonotype: One junction end does not reproduce the germline sequence, and a read error may be involved. The genes are TRBV12-3 or TRBV12-4 and TRBJ1-1, with D uncertain. CDR3 length: 14 residues. CDR3 in amino acids: CACSFNGVNTEAFF. In DNA form, the CDR3 reads TGTGCCTGCAGTTTCAACGGGGTAAACACTGAAGCTTTCTTT.

CDR3: CASSVPSGTGDYGYTF. As DNA, the CDR3 is TGTGCCAGCAGTGTACCGTCCGGGACAGGGGACTATGGCTACACCTTC. V gene TRBV6-1 combines with J gene TRBJ1-2; TRBD1 agrees at 10 bases. CDR1 and CDR2 (germline): MNHNS, SASEGT. This CDR3 has 16 amino acids. The J segment lost 3 bases and the V segment lost 4 bases, leaving 8 bases of the junction unmatched.

This clonotype appeared once. The DNA for the CDR3 is TGCAGTGCTAGGGTTAATGGTGGGGGGCGCAGGGAGCAGCCCCAGCATTTT. Its translation is CSARVNGGGRREQPQHF. This chain uses TRBV20-1 with TRBJ1-5, with D possibly being TRBD1 (6 bases). The CDR3 runs to 17 residues. V gave up 3 bases and J gave up 7 bases, with 25 bases separating them. Germline V gene lookup returns CDR1 DFQATT and CDR2 SNEGSKA (reference sequence).

The DNA of the CDR3 is TGCAGTGTCCCCGCCGGGGGCCAAGTGGGAGGCTACACCTTC. Translation gives CSVPAGGQVGGYTF. The chain has TRBV20-1 and TRBJ1-2; a weak D match, TRBD1 (6 bases). V gave up 7 bases and J gave up 8 bases, with 23 bases separating them. The CDR3 extends over 14 amino acids. The germline gives CDR1 DFQATT, CDR2 SNEGSKA (reference sequence).

This clonotype was observed a handful of times. The chain is built from TRBV9 and TRBJ2-4, with D perhaps given as TRBD1 or TRBD2 (5 bases each). The J call is in doubt because the DNA end fits TRBJ2-7 better. Germline values: CDR1 SGDLS, CDR2 YYNGEE. The CDR3 runs to 14 residues. The CDR3: CASSAEGSFYEQYF. The CDR3 nucleotides read TGTGCCAGCAGCGCCGAGGGGTCCTTCTACGAGCAGTACTTC.